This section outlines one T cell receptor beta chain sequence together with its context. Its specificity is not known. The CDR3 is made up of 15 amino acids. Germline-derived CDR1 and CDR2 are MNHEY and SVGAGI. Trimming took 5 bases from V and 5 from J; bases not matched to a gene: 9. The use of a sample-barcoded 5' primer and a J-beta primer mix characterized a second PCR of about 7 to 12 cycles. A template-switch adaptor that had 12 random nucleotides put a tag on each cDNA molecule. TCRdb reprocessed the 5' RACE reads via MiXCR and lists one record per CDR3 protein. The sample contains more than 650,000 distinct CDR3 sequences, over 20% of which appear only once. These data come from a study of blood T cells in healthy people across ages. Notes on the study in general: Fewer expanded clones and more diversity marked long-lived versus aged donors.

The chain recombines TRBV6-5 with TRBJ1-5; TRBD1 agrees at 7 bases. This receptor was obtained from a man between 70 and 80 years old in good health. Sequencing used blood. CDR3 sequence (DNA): TGTGCCAGCAGTCCCGACAGGGATTATTATCAGCCCCAGCATTTT. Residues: CASSPDRDYYQPQHF.